The 30 T cell receptor beta chains below come from one sample, sequenced in a study of OX40 agonist ivuxolimab in advanced cancers. Generated by immunoSEQ multiplex PCR, the TCRdb table keeps only in-frame clones and is missing some. The repertoire includes roughly 50,000 clones, about 80% of them detected once, and under 4% sits in the top ten. The sample consisted of CD4+ or CD8+ T cells sorted from blood, taken in a trial of the OX40 agonist ivuxolimab. All receptors come from an adult with an advanced solid tumor such as melanoma, head and neck, liver or kidney cancer.

The chain uses TRBV9 and TRBJ2-3; a weak D match, TRBD2 (6 bases). The CDR3 covers 17 residues. Looked up from germline, CDR1 is SGDLS and CDR2 is YYNGEE. Trimming stripped 3 bases from V and 1 base from J, with 18 bases between. The CDR3 here is CASSDAKILAGTDTQYF. The DNA of the CDR3 is TGTGCCAGCAGCGACGCCAAGATTTTAGCGGGCACAGATACGCAGTATTTT.

This chain links TRBV28 with TRBJ2-3; perhaps TRBD2 as D (5 bases). The V end was cut by 6 bases, the J end by 2 bases, with 12 bases between. The CDR3 is 14 amino acids. Germline-derived CDR1 and CDR2 are MDHEN and SYDVKM. The DNA for the CDR3 is TGTGCCAGCAGCCCTGGGGAGATCACAGATACGCAGTATTTT. This sequence encodes CASSPGEITDTQYF.

This sequence joins TRBV30 and TRBJ2-1; 9 nucleotides agree with TRBD1. V was pared by 5 bases and J by 6 bases, with 2 bases of the junction left unmatched. Per germline, CDR1 GTSNPN and CDR2 SVGIG (reference sequence). The CDR3 covers 12 residues. The CDR3 sequence is CAWATGGNEQFF. The CDR3, as DNA: TGTGCCTGGGCGACAGGGGGCAATGAGCAGTTCTTC. The whole variable domain, remainder taken from reference TRBV30 and TRBJ2-1, is SQTIHQWPATLVQPVGSPLSLECTVEGTSNPNLYWYRQAAGRGLQLLFYSVGIGQISSEVPQNLSASRPQDRQFILSSKKLLLSDSGFYLCAWATGGNEQFFGPGTRLTVL.

This clone occurred a few times. The CDR3 loop is CAISETSEETQYF. CDR3 in DNA: TGTGCCATCAGTGAGACTAGCGAAGAGACCCAGTACTTC. The rearrangement uses TRBV10-3 and TRBJ2-5, with 7 nucleotides matching TRBD2. Germline V gene lookup returns CDR1 ENHRY and CDR2 SYGVKD. CDR3 size: 13 residues. The V segment lost 2 bases and the J segment 3 bases; nucleotides outside the gene matches: 0.

The J gene is TRBJ1-2, the V gene TRBV5-6; 9 bases align to TRBD1. The junction had 12 bases not matched to a gene; V was cut back by 1 base and J by 8 bases. CDR1 SGHDT and CDR2 YYEEEE come from the germline V gene. The CDR3 extends over 16 amino acids. CDR3 sequence reads: CASSLLNRGLRPGYTF. As DNA, the CDR3 is TGTGCCAGCAGCTTGTTAAACAGGGGGCTCCGCCCCGGCTACACCTTC.

The V call is TRBV5-1, the J call TRBJ2-5; 9 nucleotides agree with TRBD1. Germline CDR1 reads SGHRS; CDR2 reads YFSETQ. The ends lost 4 bases at V and 5 bases at J; junction bases unmatched: 3. The length of the CDR3 is 13 residues. The CDR3 DNA sequence: TGCGCCAGCAGCGGACAGGGGCGGGAGACCCAGTACTTC. Translated: CASSGQGRETQYF.

This chain connects TRBV11-3 to TRBJ1-1, with unresolved D. The V end was cut by 5 bases, the J end by 4 bases, with 11 bases between. The CDR3 loop spans 13 amino acids. Germline V gene data show CDR1 as SGHNT and CDR2 as YENEEA. In DNA, the CDR3 is TGTGCCAGCAGCCGCAGAGCGGGCACTGAAGCTTTCTTT. This translates into CASSRRAGTEAFF.

This sequence joins TRBV6-1 and TRBJ1-6; a possible D gene is TRBD1 (6 bases). CDR3 length equals 14 residues. V dropped 7 bases and J dropped 5 bases, with 12 bases sitting between them. The germline gives CDR1 MNHNS, CDR2 SASEGT. CDR3: CASTPGADNSPLHF. In DNA form, the CDR3 reads TGTGCCAGCACCCCAGGGGCGGATAATTCACCCCTCCACTTT.

The V call is TRBV5-1, the J call TRBJ1-1, with D hard to call. Germline V gene data show CDR1 as SGHRS and CDR2 as YFSETQ. This CDR3 contains 14 residues. V gave up 2 bases and J gave up 7 bases, with 15 bases separating them. This CDR3 is CASSFEDGLGEAFF. For the CDR3, the DNA is TGCGCCAGCAGCTTCGAGGATGGTTTGGGTGAAGCTTTCTTT.

The chain uses TRBV27 and TRBJ2-5; TRBD2 might be the D (5 bases). Looked up from germline, CDR1 is MNHEY and CDR2 is SMNVEV (reference sequence). V dropped 4 bases and J dropped 5 bases, with 14 bases sitting between them. CDR3 size: 14 residues. Written as DNA, the CDR3 is TGTGCCAGCAGTTCGGATTTGACGGGGGAGACCCAGTACTTC. Protein: CASSSDLTGETQYF.

Many counts were recorded for this clone. The genes are TRBV7-9 and TRBJ1-1, with D possibly matching TRBD1 (6 bases). CDR1 and CDR2 from the germline V gene are SEHNR and FQNEAQ (reference sequence). Trimming left V 5 bases short and J 0 bases short, with 10 bases between. The CDR3 is 14 amino acids. CDR3 in amino acids: CASSHRDMNTEAFF. CDR3 nucleotide sequence: TGTGCCAGCAGCCACAGGGATATGAACACTGAAGCTTTCTTT.

The rearrangement joins TRBV23-1 to TRBJ2-3, with no clear D. TRBV23-1 is sorted into the ORF group, with uncertain function. Trimming took off 3 bases at V and 1 base at J, with 5 bases between the two ends. This CDR3 is 13 amino acids long. The CDR3 DNA follows: TGCGCCAGCAGTCATGAGGGCACAGATACGCAGTATTTT. As protein: CASSHEGTDTQYF.

The chain recombines TRBV7-8 with TRBJ1-2, with a weak D call TRBD1 (6 bases). The germline V gene encodes CDR1 SGHVS and CDR2 FQNEAQ. V was clipped by 2 bases and J by 8 bases, with 12 bases between them. The length of the CDR3 is 13 residues. The CDR3 DNA follows: TGTGCCAGCAGCTTAAGGAGGGGGGAAGGCTACACCTTC. It encodes CASSLRRGEGYTF.

V gene TRBV7-6 combines with J gene TRBJ1-6; D might be TRBD1 (5 bases). V lost 5 bases and J 12 bases, leaving 11 bases between the germline ends. Germline loops: CDR1 SGHVS, CDR2 FNYEAQ. CDR3 length: 12 amino acids. The CDR3 sequence: CASSLGAGPLHF. CDR3 bases: TGTGCCAGCAGCCTTGGGGCTGGACCCCTCCACTTT.

The V call is TRBV18, the J call TRBJ1-1, with a tentative D call TRBD1 (5 bases). CDR1 and CDR2 (germline): KGHSH, LQKENI. The CDR3 is 16 residues long. Trimming shortened V by 6 bases and J by 0 bases, and 17 bases separated the two germline ends. In nucleotides, the CDR3 is TGTGCCAGCTCCCGCACTCGGCAGGACATGAACACTGAAGCTTTCTTT. Its protein is CASSRTRQDMNTEAFF.

V is TRBV7-9 and J is TRBJ2-5; the D is unclear. V was clipped by 5 bases and J by 5 bases, with 9 bases between them. The CDR3 runs 12 residues. Germline V gene sequence: CDR1 SEHNR, CDR2 FQNEAQ (reference sequence). The CDR3 DNA sequence: TGTGCCAGCAGCCCGAAACTCGAGACCCAGTACTTC. Translated: CASSPKLETQYF.

The chain uses TRBV2 and TRBJ2-7; a weak D match, TRBD2 (5 bases). The CDR3 totals 11 residues. Trimming removed 11 bases from V and 3 bases from J, with 11 bases in between. CDR1 is SNHLY and CDR2 is FYNNEI in the germline V gene. CDR3 coding DNA: TGTGCCGGGGAGAGCGGCTACGAGCAGTACTTC. It translates to CAGESGYEQYF.

This clone was seen a single time. V is TRBV7-9 and J is TRBJ1-5; no clear D gene. Germline V lookup: CDR1 SEHNR, CDR2 FQNEAQ (reference sequence). The CDR3 loop spans 13 amino acids. The V end was cut by 2 bases, the J end by 0 bases, with 2 bases between. The CDR3 protein is CASSLNSNQPQHF. CDR3 sequence (DNA): TGTGCCAGCAGCTTAAATAGCAATCAGCCCCAGCATTTT.

This clone was detected only a few times. The chain has TRBV30 and TRBJ1-6, with D perhaps matching TRBD1 (5 bases). The CDR3 spans 13 residues. V lost 3 bases, J lost 6 bases, and 9 bases lay in between. The germline CDR1 and CDR2 sequences are GTSNPN and SVGIG (reference sequence). CDR3 bases: TGTGCCTGGAGCAGGGATAGTAATTCACCCCTCCACTTT. Translated: CAWSRDSNSPLHF.

The chain carries TRBV28 and TRBJ2-5; D gene unclear. The germline gives CDR1 MDHEN, CDR2 SYDVKM. The CDR3 has 15 amino acids. Between the trimmed V and J ends, which lost 3 bases and 1 base, there was a span of 12 bases. CDR3 residues: CASSFSSGGQETQYF. In nucleotides, the CDR3 is TGTGCCAGCAGTTTTTCGAGTGGCGGCCAAGAGACCCAGTACTTC.

This chain uses TRBV7-2 with TRBJ1-2; the match to TRBD1 covers 10 bases. Germline assignment: CDR1 SGHTA and CDR2 FQGNSA. V was clipped by 0 bases and J by 5 bases; unmatched bases: 6. The CDR3 consists of 16 residues. The CDR3 coding sequence is TGTGCCAGCAGCTTAGCGGGAAGGACAGGGGGATATGGCTACACCTTC. Translating it yields CASSLAGRTGGYGYTF. Supplemented by reference TRBV7-2 and TRBJ1-2, the full variable domain reads GAGVSQSPSNKVTEKGKDVELRCDPISGHTALYWYRQSLGQGLEFLIYFQGNSAPDKSGLPSDRFSAERTGGSVSTLTIQRTQQEDSAVYLCASSLAGRTGGYGYTFGSGTRLTVV.

The rearrangement links TRBV10-3 to TRBJ2-3; 8 bases line up with TRBD2. The CDR3 has 13 residues. Germline V gene sequence: CDR1 ENHRY, CDR2 SYGVKD. Germline trimming cut 8 bases from V and 3 bases from J; bases unmatched to any gene: 4. The CDR3 reads CAIGTRDTDTQYF. The DNA for the CDR3 is TGTGCCATCGGGACTAGGGATACAGATACGCAGTATTTT.

The V gene is TRBV7-7, the J gene TRBJ2-5, with 8 bases that match TRBD1. The CDR3 spans 15 residues. Trimming cost V 3 bases and J 2 bases; bases outside gene matches: 5. Looked up from germline, CDR1 is SSHAT and CDR2 is FNYEAQ (reference sequence). DNA of the CDR3: TGTGCCAGCAGCTTTGGAACAGGGGGGCAAGAGACCCAGTACTTC. Its protein product is CASSFGTGGQETQYF.

The rearrangement links TRBV6-6 to TRBJ2-5; D not resolved. V was trimmed by 0 bases and J by 4 bases, leaving 3 bases between them. The CDR3 loop spans 12 amino acids. Looked up from germline, CDR1 is MNHNY and CDR2 is SVGAGI (reference sequence). The CDR3 region is CASSYSLETQYF. The DNA for the CDR3 is TGTGCCAGCAGTTACTCCCTAGAGACCCAGTACTTC.

The V and J genes are TRBV10-2 and TRBJ2-3; D is ambiguous. Trimming pared 9 bases from V and 5 bases from J, leaving 12 bases between. The CDR3 covers 12 residues. Germline CDR1 is WSHSY and CDR2 is SAAADI. DNA for the CDR3: TGCGCCAGTCTGGGAAGTCGAGATACGCAGTATTTT. This translates into CASLGSRDTQYF.

This clone was detected once. The CDR3 sequence: CASSLGWRPAYEQYF. CDR3 DNA sequence: TGTGCCAGTAGTCTTGGGTGGCGCCCAGCCTACGAGCAGTACTTC. V and J are TRBV19 and TRBJ2-7; D unclear. Trimming stripped 5 bases from V and 2 bases from J, with 16 bases between. CDR1 is LNHDA, CDR2 SQIVND, per germline (reference sequence). This CDR3 comprises 15 residues.

This clone appeared a single time. V and J are TRBV9 and TRBJ2-3; unclear D gene. V lost 3 bases to trimming and J lost 2 bases, with 4 bases between them. Germline loops: CDR1 SGDLS, CDR2 YYNGEE. This CDR3 region has 12 residues. The chain's CDR3 is CASSEHTDTQYF. In DNA, the CDR3 is TGTGCCAGCAGCGAACACACAGATACGCAGTATTTT.

J is TRBJ1-5 and V is TRBV19, with 10 bases aligning to TRBD1. CDR1 and CDR2 (germline): LNHDA, SQIVND (reference sequence). The CDR3 runs 17 residues. The J segment lost 6 bases and the V segment lost 3 bases, leaving 11 bases of the junction unmatched. The chain's CDR3 is CASSMSDRGRIGQPQHF. CDR3 nucleotide sequence: TGTGCCAGTAGTATGAGTGACAGGGGGCGAATAGGTCAGCCCCAGCATTTT. The whole variable domain, filled in from reference TRBV19 and TRBJ1-5, reads DGGITQSPKYLFRKEGQNVTLSCEQNLNHDAMYWYRQDPGQGLRLIYYSQIVNDFQKGDIAEGYSVSREKKESFPLTVTSAQKNPTAFYLCASSMSDRGRIGQPQHFGDGTRLSIL.

CDR3 coding DNA: TGCAGCGTCCGGCTGGGGGCAGATACGCAGTATTTT. It encodes CSVRLGADTQYF. This rearrangement joins TRBV29-1 to TRBJ2-3, with D tentatively TRBD1 or TRBD2 (5 bases each). CDR1 and CDR2 (germline): SQVTM, ANQGSEA. The CDR3 runs to 12 residues. The V and J ends lost 6 bases and 4 bases respectively, with 11 bases between them.

The J gene is TRBJ2-3, the V gene TRBV2; D gene unclear. Trimming left V 6 bases short and J 4 bases short, with 8 bases between. Germline V gene lookup returns CDR1 SNHLY and CDR2 FYNNEI. The CDR3 has 12 amino acids. The CDR3 loop reads CASSPGPDTQYF. For the CDR3, the DNA is TGTGCCAGCAGCCCGGGCCCAGATACGCAGTATTTT.